This is a list of T cell receptor beta chains from one sample in a study of cytomegalovirus exposure and HLA in healthy donors. Profiled with immunoSEQ multiplex PCR; TCRdb holds only in-frame clones, not every one. This table holds around 150,000 clones, 65% to 85% found once. Sample: PBMCs. These receptors all stem from a man aged 35 to 55 in good health and CMV-seropositive. Each CDR3 is given with its conserved first and last residue. A D gene is named only where the DNA matches it firmly. The size field is filled for only some rows; it gives once, few, many or a size class.

D,V,size,J,CDR3,DNA
-,TRBV4-3,once,TRBJ2-1,CASSRTSDLSNEQFF,TGCGCCAGCAGCCGAACTAGTGATTTAAGCAATGAGCAGTTCTTC
-,TRBV6-5,-,TRBJ2-1,CASSYGSVSYNEQFF,TGTGCCAGCAGTTACGGCAGCGTGAGCTACAATGAGCAGTTCTTC
-,TRBV7-2,-,TRBJ2-1,CASSFGQLGEQFF,TGTGCCAGCAGCTTCGGACAGTTGGGTGAGCAGTTCTTC
-,TRBV10-2,-,TRBJ1-1,CASSESPQNTEAFF,TGCGCCAGCAGTGAGTCCCCACAGAACACTGAAGCTTTCTTT
-,TRBV7-9,-,TRBJ1-2,CASSLGNGYTF,TGTGCCAGCAGCTTAGGTAATGGCTACACCTTC
TRBD1,TRBV7-2,few,TRBJ1-1,CASSLLTGGMAEAFF,TGTGCCAGCAGCTTATTGACAGGGGGAATGGCTGAAGCTTTCTTT
-,TRBV30,-,TRBJ2-7,CAWSMAGRAYEQYF,TGTGCCTGGAGTATGGCAGGTCGAGCCTACGAGCAGTACTTC
-,TRBV7-2,-,TRBJ2-7,CASSLEGTQKDEQYF,TGTGCCAGCAGCTTAGAGGGGACACAAAAGGACGAGCAGTACTTC
-,TRBV11-2,once,TRBJ1-2,CASSLTDDYGYTF,TGTGCCAGCAGCCTGACAGACGACTATGGCTACACCTTC
-,TRBV2,once,TRBJ1-1,CASSEFAGEGAEAFF,TGTGCCAGCAGTGAATTCGCGGGGGAGGGGGCTGAAGCTTTCTTT
TRBD1,TRBV7-2,-,TRBJ1-5,CATSSRQGASPQHF,TGTGCCACCTCGTCGAGGCAGGGGGCTTCTCCCCAGCATTTT
TRBD1,TRBV7-9,-,TRBJ1-2,CASAHVRGLSYTF,TGTGCCAGCGCCCATGTGAGGGGGCTGAGCTACACCTTC
-,TRBV29-1,-,TRBJ2-5,CSVRRGETQYF,TGCAGCGTTCGGAGGGGAGAGACCCAGTACTTC
TRBD2,TRBV11-2,-,TRBJ2-7,CASSSKAGGSEQYF,TGTGCCAGCAGCTCTAAGGCGGGGGGTTCCGAGCAGTACTTC
-,TRBV13,-,TRBJ2-7,CASSLGAGSGVEQYF,TGTGCCAGCAGCTTAGGGGCCGGGTCGGGGGTCGAGCAGTACTTC
-,TRBV5-1,few,TRBJ2-3,CASKGQNGDTQYF,TGCGCCAGCAAGGGGCAGAATGGAGATACGCAGTATTTT
-,TRBV19,few,TRBJ1-1,CASSIFYRETEAFF,TGTGCCAGTAGTATATTCTACAGGGAGACTGAAGCTTTCTTT
-,TRBV7-9,-,TRBJ1-1,CASSLDRANTEAFF,TGTGCCAGCAGCTTAGACAGGGCAAACACTGAAGCTTTCTTT
-,TRBV7-2,-,TRBJ2-3,CASNLRGGGARGTQYF,TGTGCCAGCAACCTTAGGGGCGGGGGCGCCCGAGGCACGCAGTATTTT
-,TRBV19,-,TRBJ1-5,CASRQGGAQPQHF,TGTGCCAGTAGACAAGGGGGGGCTCAGCCCCAGCATTTT
-,TRBV5-4,-,TRBJ2-1,CASSPTGGARSYNEQFF,TGTGCCAGCAGCCCTACTGGGGGGGCGCGGTCCTACAATGAGCAGTTCTTC
-,TRBV5-4,-,TRBJ2-1,CASSLMPTVANEQFF,TGTGCCAGCAGCTTAATGCCAACGGTTGCCAATGAGCAGTTCTTC
-,TRBV7-3,few,TRBJ1-1,CASSQSPGYTEAFF,TGTGCCAGCAGCCAAAGCCCGGGGTACACTGAAGCTTTCTTT
TRBD1,TRBV6-6,-,TRBJ1-2,CASRRGQGKIDYGYTF,TGTGCCAGCAGGCGGGGACAGGGTAAAATCGACTATGGCTACACCTTC
TRBD1,TRBV5-1,-,TRBJ2-7,CASSLVGTGAYEQYF,TGCGCCAGCAGCCTGGTGGGGACAGGCGCCTACGAGCAGTACTTC